The T cell receptor beta chain described here comes from a study of blood T cell repertoires in COVID-19. After removal of 8 bases from V and 9 bases from J, the junction contained 8 bases not matched to a gene. Germline V gene lookup returns CDR1 SNHLY and CDR2 FYNNEI. The CDR3 extends over 14 amino acids. Clones were read by immunoSEQ multiplex PCR, and TCRdb kept only the in-frame ones, dropping some. Here the sample spans some 240,000 clones, less than 85% being singletons. The TCR sequence derives from a woman aged 70-85 years with acute or convalescent COVID-19. The J gene is TRBJ1-6, the V gene TRBV2, with 9 bases that match TRBD1. The sequencing sample was made of peripheral blood. The CDR3 coding sequence is TGTGCCAGCGGTATCAGACAGGGGGGTTCACCCCTCCACTTT. It codes for CASGIRQGGSPLHF.